This TCR beta chain was sequenced for a study of T cells in Graves' hyperthyroidism and ophthalmopathy. Regions amplified from RNA transcripts were the TCR beta CDR3 regions. HTBI primers were the set used in a first-round RT-PCR of the TCR CDR3. In TCRdb, the multiplex PCR reads were re-called with MiXCR into one record per CDR3 protein. The sample lists a few hundred thousand distinct CDR3 sequences, 46% seen once, with around 7.7% in the top ten. Diagnosis rested on symptoms, serum thyroxine and TRAb, thyroid ultrasound, and orbital computed tomography. Per the germline V gene, CDR1 is SGHTA and CDR2 is FQGTGA. Germline trimming cut 5 bases from V and 5 bases from J; bases unmatched to any gene: 6. The CDR3 is 15 residues long.

J is TRBJ2-1 and V is TRBV7-3, with TRBD2 matching over 10 bases. The sequenced material came from peripheral blood or thyroid tissue (not recorded which). This TCR was recovered from a woman between 18 and 29 years old with Graves' hyperthyroidism. This CDR3 is CASSPRLAGNNEQFF. In DNA, the CDR3 is TGTGCCAGCAGCCCCAGACTAGCGGGTAACAATGAGCAGTTCTTC.